These T cell receptor beta chains were read from a single sample in a study of cytomegalovirus exposure and HLA in healthy donors. Clones were read by immunoSEQ multiplex PCR, and TCRdb kept only the in-frame ones, dropping some. The sample lists 120,000 to 150,000 clones, over 60% occurring once. The sequenced sample consisted of PBMCs. These receptors came from a man aged 35 to 55 in good health and CMV-seropositive. Both conserved end residues are trimmed from each CDR3.

TRBJ1-1	TRBV11-2	ASSFGGGNTEAF
TRBJ2-1	TRBV4-1	ASSQDRASLAGSYNEQF
TRBJ2-1	TRBV25-1	ASSVAGLAKF
TRBJ1-2	TRBV6-1	ASREEQSYGYT
TRBJ1-1	TRBV6-5	ASSYPRQGGNTEAF
TRBJ2-1	TRBV11-2	ASSLAGARDNEQF
TRBJ2-7	TRBV5-1	ASSPNTDPGNEQY
TRBJ1-1	TRBV11-2	ASSPRTGDFNTEAF
TRBJ2-1	TRBV11-2	ASSGSGQIYNEQF
TRBJ2-3	TRBV5-4	ASSSAGGPDTQY
TRBJ1-1	TRBV5-8	ASSRRSVNTEAF
TRBJ2-2	TRBV11-3	ASSSLAGGITGELF
TRBJ2-7	TRBV4-3	ASSQGGGGNEQY
TRBJ1-5	TRBV25-1	ASSPRGDRGLGQPQH
TRBJ1-4	TRBV7-2	ASSTRQGNEKLF
TRBJ1-5	TRBV28	ASCTLGQGNQPQH
TRBJ1-5	TRBV28	ASSFRDRVGQPQH
TRBJ2-7	TRBV19	ASSKSGTSGSYEQY
TRBJ2-3	TRBV11-3	ASSLQGSTDTQY
TRBJ2-7	TRBV7-9	ASTGAGGAPYEQY
-	TRBV29-1	SAGQGTTYEQY
TRBJ2-5	TRBV4-1	ASSQDQDNQETQY
TRBJ1-5	TRBV2	ASSNVAGGDQPQH
TRBJ2-1	TRBV6-5	ASGRSYNEQF
TRBJ2-1	TRBV10-3	AISDTKRGVDDEQF
TRBJ2-2	TRBV27	ASSPLTLDNANTGELF
TRBJ1-2	TRBV27	ASSFLPGGYGYT
TRBJ2-3	TRBV9	ASGTSTDTQY
TRBJ1-4	TRBV7-9	ASSLALKEKLF
TRBJ2-1	TRBV7-9	ASGLNSFTAQF
TRBJ2-3	TRBV4-1	ASSQQGLALTDTQY
TRBJ2-7	TRBV2	ASSGGGIYYEQY
TRBJ2-1	TRBV2	ASSVVGTSGYNEQF
TRBJ2-7	TRBV4-3	ASSQEGQGISEQY
TRBJ1-5	TRBV7-9	ASSLSDSNQPQH
TRBJ2-3	TRBV27	ASSPEWSPDTQY
TRBJ2-7	TRBV16	ASTNLAVTYEQY
TRBJ2-1	TRBV30	AWSPGLGRYNEQF
TRBJ2-7	TRBV27	ASSLTGLASSYEQY
TRBJ2-1	TRBV28	ASRTSGRAWGNEQF
TRBJ2-1	TRBV7-9	ASSLWEAVNEQF
TRBJ2-1	TRBV7-2	ASSARGPGGGEQF
TRBJ2-2	TRBV27	ASTKLWTSGVLGELF
TRBJ1-1	TRBV28	ASKTGIREAF
TRBJ1-1	TRBV10-3	AISDPGTGLTEAF
-	TRBV18	ASSLGTAYEQY
TRBJ2-1	TRBV5-4	ASKTGGGYEQF
TRBJ2-5	TRBV27	ASSLWAKKTQY
TRBJ2-3	TRBV19	ASSTGLTDTQY
TRBJ1-4	TRBV4-1	ASSRSGTGYEKLF